Sequencing of this T cell receptor (beta chain) was carried out in a study of breast tumors, draining lymph nodes, adjacent tissues. Germline V gene lookup returns CDR1 SEHNR and CDR2 FQNEAQ (reference sequence). The V gene end was trimmed by 1 base and the J gene end by 5 bases; junction bases not matched to a gene: 7. The length of the CDR3 is 15 residues. TCRdb used MiXCR to reprocess the multiplex PCR reads, holding one entry per CDR3 protein. The sample holds under 85,000 distinct CDR3 sequences, approximately 19% seen once. The lymph nodes were axillary draining lymph nodes from breast cancer patients.

The sequencing input was axillary lymph node tissue. V is TRBV7-9 and J is TRBJ2-5; 7 nucleotides line up with TRBD1. This receptor was identified in a female donor with breast cancer. Some clones in this sample may be carry-over from other donors' samples. The CDR3 spells CASSLGRGSRETQYF. CDR3 nucleotides: TGTGCCAGCAGCTTAGGCAGGGGGTCAAGGGAGACCCAGTACTTC. The whole variable domain, remainder taken from reference TRBV7-9 and TRBJ2-5, is DTGVSQNPRHKITKRGQNVTFRCDPISEHNRLYWYRQTLGQGPEFLTYFQNEAQLEKSRLLSDRFSAERPKGSFSTLEIQRTEQGDSAMYLCASSLGRGSRETQYFGPGTRLLVL.